The source of this T cell receptor beta chain is a study of beta chain features in type 1 diabetes. The study's findings and limits: Patients and controls would share equally any PCR tilt toward shorter templates. Patients with type 1 diabetes showed fewer VDJ junction insertions and more deletions. There was no resolution here of whether HLA type influences TCRB rearrangement.

The CDR3 sequence is 18 residues long. CDR1 is LGHNA and CDR2 is YSLEER in the germline V gene. V gave up 0 bases and J gave up 4 bases; unmatched junction bases: 10. Reverse transcription of all isolated RNA meant that expressed TCRB transcripts were sequenced. This table comes from immunoSEQ multiplex PCR, and its TCRdb copy is limited to in-frame clones, with some not included. The table lists 900,000 or so clones, about 17% of them singletons. About this clone: What it binds is not known.

This receptor was obtained from a woman aged 18-29 years in good health. Input material: naive CD4+ T cells from blood. V gene TRBV4-3 combines with J gene TRBJ2-1, with 9 nucleotides matching TRBD2. The CDR3 DNA is TGCGCCAGCAGCCAAGACTGGGGACTAGCTAAGGCGTACAATGAGCAGTTCTTC. Its protein product is CASSQDWGLAKAYNEQFF.